This TCR beta chain stems from a study of OX40 agonist ivuxolimab in advanced cancers. Study information: Patients were under 90% male with ages roughly 20 to 85, mean about 54.

Broader study findings: Clonal expansion among partial responders at 0.1-3.0 mg/kg ranked near the lowest. Researchers did not determine the expanded peripheral T cells' antigen specificity.

Germline V lookup: CDR1 PRHDT, CDR2 FYEKMQ (reference sequence). The junction had 7 bases not matched to a gene; V was cut back by 1 base and J by 0 bases. The CDR3 sequence is 17 residues long. Of note for this clone: Antigen specificity is unknown.

TCRdb keeps only in-frame clones here, not all; method: immunoSEQ multiplex PCR. The profile shows about 94,000 clones, around nine tenths of them singletons. The sequencing used CD4+ or CD8+ T cells sorted from blood, collected in a trial of the OX40 agonist ivuxolimab. This chain uses TRBV13 with TRBJ1-1; 8 bases are shared with TRBD1. The clonotype comes from an adult with an advanced solid tumor such as melanoma, head and neck, liver or kidney cancer. The CDR3 sequence is CASSLAGRTGMNTEAFF. The CDR3 DNA reads as TGTGCCAGCAGCTTAGCGGGCAGGACAGGGATGAACACTGAAGCTTTCTTT.